This TCR beta chain was recovered during a study of cytomegalovirus exposure and HLA in healthy donors. Germline V gene sequence: CDR1 LNHDA, CDR2 SQIVND (reference sequence). The CDR3 has 14 residues. V lost 1 base, J lost 1 base, and 8 bases lay in between. Whole-study results and caveats: Rates of TCR association differed by HLA locus in a later analysis, with DRB1 highest and HLA-C lowest. Researchers reportedly found TCR beta sequences accurately predicted most subjects' HLA-A and HLA-B alleles. Donor immune exposure was known only as CMV serostatus. The study listed some 160 cytomegalovirus-associated TCR beta chains.

The PCR was carried out with 60 Vbeta primers and 13 Jbeta primers. This table comes from immunoSEQ multiplex PCR, and its TCRdb copy is limited to in-frame clones, with some not included. The sample includes more than 200,000 clones, over 75% of them seen just once. With respect to this clone: Its cognate antigen is unknown.

The sample comprised PBMCs. The chain is built from TRBV19 and TRBJ2-7; D gene uncertain. The sequence derives from a human donor in good health. CDR3 protein: CASSIAGGSYEQYF. The CDR3 DNA follows: TGTGCCAGTAGTATAGCTGGCGGATCCTACGAGCAGTACTTC.